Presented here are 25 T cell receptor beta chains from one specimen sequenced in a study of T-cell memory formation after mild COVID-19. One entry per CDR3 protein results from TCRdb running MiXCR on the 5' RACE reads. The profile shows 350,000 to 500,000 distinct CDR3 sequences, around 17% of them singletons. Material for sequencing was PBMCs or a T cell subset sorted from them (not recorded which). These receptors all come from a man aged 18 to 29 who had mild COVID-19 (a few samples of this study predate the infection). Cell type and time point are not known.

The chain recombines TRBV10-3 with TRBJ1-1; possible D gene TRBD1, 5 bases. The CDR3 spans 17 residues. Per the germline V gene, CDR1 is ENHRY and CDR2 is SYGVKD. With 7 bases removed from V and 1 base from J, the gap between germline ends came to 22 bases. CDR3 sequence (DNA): TGTGCCATCACCCTGGGACGGACGATCTCCTCGAACACTGAAGCTTTCTTT. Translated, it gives CAITLGRTISSNTEAFF.

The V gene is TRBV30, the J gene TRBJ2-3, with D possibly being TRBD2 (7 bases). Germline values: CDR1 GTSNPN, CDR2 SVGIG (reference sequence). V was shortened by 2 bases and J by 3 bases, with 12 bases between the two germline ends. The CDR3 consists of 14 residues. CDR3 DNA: TGTGCCTGGAGTCGAGGGGGGGGGACAGATACGCAGTATTTT. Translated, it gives CAWSRGGGTDTQYF. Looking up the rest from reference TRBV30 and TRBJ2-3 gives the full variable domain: SQTIHQWPATLVQPVGSPLSLECTVEGTSNPNLYWYRQAAGRGLQLLFYSVGIGQISSEVPQNLSASRPQDRQFILSSKKLLLSDSGFYLCAWSRGGGTDTQYFGPGTRLTVL.

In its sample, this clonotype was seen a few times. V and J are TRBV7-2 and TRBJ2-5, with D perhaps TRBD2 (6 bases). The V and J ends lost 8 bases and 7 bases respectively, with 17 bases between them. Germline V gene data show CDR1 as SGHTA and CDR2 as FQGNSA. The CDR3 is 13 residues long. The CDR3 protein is CASARGLAATQYF. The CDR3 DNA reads TGTGCCAGCGCAAGGGGACTGGCGGCGACCCAGTACTTC.

The CDR3 loop reads CASSSVEKLDGYTF. In nucleotides, the CDR3 is TGCGCCAGCAGCTCCGTGGAGAAATTGGATGGCTACACCTTC. J is TRBJ1-2 and V is TRBV5-1; D is ambiguous. CDR1 SGHRS and CDR2 YFSETQ come from the germline V gene. This CDR3 region has 14 residues. The germline V and J ends were trimmed by 3 bases and 6 bases, with 15 bases remaining between them.

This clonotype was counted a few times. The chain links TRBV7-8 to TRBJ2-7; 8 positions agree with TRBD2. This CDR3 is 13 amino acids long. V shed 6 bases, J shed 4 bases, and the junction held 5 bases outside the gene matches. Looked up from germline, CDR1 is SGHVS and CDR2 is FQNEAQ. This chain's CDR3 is CASSHQRGYEQYF. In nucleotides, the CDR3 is TGTGCCAGCAGTCATCAGCGGGGGTACGAGCAGTACTTC.

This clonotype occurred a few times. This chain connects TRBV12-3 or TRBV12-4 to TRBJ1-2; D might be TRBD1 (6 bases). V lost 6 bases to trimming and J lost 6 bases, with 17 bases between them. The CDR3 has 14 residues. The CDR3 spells CASRRKGGGDGYTF. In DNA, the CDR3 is TGTGCCAGCAGACGCAAAGGGGGAGGTGATGGCTACACCTTC.

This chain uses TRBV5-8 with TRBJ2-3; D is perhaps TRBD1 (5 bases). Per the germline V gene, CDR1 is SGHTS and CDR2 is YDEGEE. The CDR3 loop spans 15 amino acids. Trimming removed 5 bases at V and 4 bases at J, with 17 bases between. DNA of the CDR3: TGTGCCAGCAGACGCATCTCTAGGGGCCCAGATACGCAGTATTTT. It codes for CASRRISRGPDTQYF.

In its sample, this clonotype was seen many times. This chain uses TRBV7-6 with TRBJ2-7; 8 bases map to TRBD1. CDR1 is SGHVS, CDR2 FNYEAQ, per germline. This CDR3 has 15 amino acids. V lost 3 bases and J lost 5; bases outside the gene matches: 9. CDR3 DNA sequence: TGTGCCAGCAGCTTGGCCGGGACAGGCCCTAACGAGCAGTACTTC. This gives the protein CASSLAGTGPNEQYF.

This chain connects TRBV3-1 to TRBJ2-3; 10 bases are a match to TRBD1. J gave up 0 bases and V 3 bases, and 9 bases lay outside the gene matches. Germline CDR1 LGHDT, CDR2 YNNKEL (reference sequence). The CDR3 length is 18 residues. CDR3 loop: CASSQTTGTGVSTDTQYF. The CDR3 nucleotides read TGTGCCAGCAGCCAGACTACCGGGACAGGGGTCAGCACAGATACGCAGTATTTT.

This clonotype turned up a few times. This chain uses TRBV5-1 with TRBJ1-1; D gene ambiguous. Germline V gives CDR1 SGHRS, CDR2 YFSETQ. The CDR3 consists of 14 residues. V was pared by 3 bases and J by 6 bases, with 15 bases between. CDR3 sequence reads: CASSWAPENSEAFF. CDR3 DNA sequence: TGCGCCAGCAGCTGGGCTCCCGAAAACTCTGAAGCTTTCTTT.

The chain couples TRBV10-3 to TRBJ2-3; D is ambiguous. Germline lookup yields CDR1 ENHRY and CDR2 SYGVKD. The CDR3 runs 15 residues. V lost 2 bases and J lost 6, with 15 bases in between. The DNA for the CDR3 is TGTGCCATCAGTGAGGACATTAGAAAGGCGGATACGCAGTATTTT. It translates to CAISEDIRKADTQYF.

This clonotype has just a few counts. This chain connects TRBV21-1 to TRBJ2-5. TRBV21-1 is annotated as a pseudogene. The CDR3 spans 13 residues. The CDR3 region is CASSPPNIGTQYF. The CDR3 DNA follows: TGTGCCAGCAGCCCGCCGAATATTGGGACCCAGTACTTC.

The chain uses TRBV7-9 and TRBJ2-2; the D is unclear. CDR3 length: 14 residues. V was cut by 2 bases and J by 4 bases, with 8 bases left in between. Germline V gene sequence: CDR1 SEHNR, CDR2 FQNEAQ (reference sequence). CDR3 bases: TGTGCCAGCAGCTTACGACCTCTCACCGGGGAGCTGTTTTTT. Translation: CASSLRPLTGELFF.

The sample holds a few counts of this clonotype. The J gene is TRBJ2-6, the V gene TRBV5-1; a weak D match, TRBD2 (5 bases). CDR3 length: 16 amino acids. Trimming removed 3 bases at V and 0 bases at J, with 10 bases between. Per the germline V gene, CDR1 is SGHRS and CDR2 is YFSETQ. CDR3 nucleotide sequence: TGCGCCAGCAGCTCGTGGGCGGGCTCTGGGGCCAACGTCCTGACTTTC. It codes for CASSSWAGSGANVLTF.

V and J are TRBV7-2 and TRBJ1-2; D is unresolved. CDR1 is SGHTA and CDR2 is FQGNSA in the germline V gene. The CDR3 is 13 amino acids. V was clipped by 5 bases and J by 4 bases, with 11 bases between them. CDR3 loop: CASSAGVGYGYTF. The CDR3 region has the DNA TGTGCCAGCAGCGCCGGGGTCGGCTATGGCTACACCTTC.

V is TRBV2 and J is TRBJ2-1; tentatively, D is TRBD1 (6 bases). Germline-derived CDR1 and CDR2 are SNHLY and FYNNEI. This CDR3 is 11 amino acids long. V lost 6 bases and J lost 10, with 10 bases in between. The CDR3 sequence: CASRGAGEQFF. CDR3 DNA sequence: TGTGCCAGCAGGGGGGCTGGGGAGCAGTTCTTC.

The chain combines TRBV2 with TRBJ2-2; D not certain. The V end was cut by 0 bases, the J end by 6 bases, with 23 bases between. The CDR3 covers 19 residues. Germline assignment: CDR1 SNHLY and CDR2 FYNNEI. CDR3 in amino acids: CASSEARTETPSLAGELFF. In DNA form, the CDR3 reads TGTGCCAGCAGTGAAGCCCGGACGGAAACCCCAAGTTTGGCCGGGGAGCTGTTTTTT.

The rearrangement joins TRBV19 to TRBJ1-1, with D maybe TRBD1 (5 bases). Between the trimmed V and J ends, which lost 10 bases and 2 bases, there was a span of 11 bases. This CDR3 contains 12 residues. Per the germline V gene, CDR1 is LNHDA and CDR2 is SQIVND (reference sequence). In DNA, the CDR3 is TGTGCCACCAGACAGAGAAACACTGAAGCTTTCTTT. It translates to CATRQRNTEAFF.

DNA for the CDR3: TGTGCCACCAGCAGAGAGGGTGGGACTGGAAACACCATATATTTT. Its translation is CATSREGGTGNTIYF. The V call is TRBV15, the J call TRBJ1-3; D remains unclear. Per the germline V gene, CDR1 is LNHNV and CDR2 is YYDKDF (reference sequence). The CDR3 sequence is 15 residues long. V was cut by 0 bases and J by 2 bases, with 8 bases left in between.

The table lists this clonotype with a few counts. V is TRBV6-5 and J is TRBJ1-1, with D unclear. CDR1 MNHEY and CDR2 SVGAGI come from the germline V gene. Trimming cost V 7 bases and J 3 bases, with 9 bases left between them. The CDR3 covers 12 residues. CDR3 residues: CASTSGYTEAFF. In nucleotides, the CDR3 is TGTGCCAGCACCTCCGGTTACACTGAAGCTTTCTTT.

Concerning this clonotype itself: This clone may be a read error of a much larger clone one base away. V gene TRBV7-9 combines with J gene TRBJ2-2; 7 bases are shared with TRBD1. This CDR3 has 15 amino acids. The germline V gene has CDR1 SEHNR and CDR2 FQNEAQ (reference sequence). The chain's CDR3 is CAISPDRRNTGELFF. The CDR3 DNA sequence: TGTGCCATCAGCCCGGACAGGCGCAACACCGGGGAGCTGTTTTTT.

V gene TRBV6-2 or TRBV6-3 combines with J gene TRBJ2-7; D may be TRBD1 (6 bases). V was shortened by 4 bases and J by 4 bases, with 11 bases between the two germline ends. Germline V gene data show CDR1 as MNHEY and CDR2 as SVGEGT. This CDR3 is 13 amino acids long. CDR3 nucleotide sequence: TGTGCCAGCAGTTGGGACATCCCGTACGAGCAGTACTTC. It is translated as CASSWDIPYEQYF.

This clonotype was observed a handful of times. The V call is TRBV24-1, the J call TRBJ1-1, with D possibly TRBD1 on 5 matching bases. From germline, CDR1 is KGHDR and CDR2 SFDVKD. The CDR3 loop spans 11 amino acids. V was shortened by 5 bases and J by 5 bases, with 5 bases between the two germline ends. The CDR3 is CATSGGTEAFF. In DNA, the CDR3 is TGTGCCACCAGTGGGGGGACTGAAGCTTTCTTT.

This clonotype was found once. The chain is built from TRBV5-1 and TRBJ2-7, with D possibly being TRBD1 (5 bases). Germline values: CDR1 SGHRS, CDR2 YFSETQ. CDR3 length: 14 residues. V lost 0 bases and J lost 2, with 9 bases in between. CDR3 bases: TGCGCCAGCAGCTTGGGACAGATCCCCTACGAGCAGTACTTC. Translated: CASSLGQIPYEQYF.

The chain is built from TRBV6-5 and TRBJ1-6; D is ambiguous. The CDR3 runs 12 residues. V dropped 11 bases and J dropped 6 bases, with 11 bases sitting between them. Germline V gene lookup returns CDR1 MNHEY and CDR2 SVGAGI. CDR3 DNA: TGTGCCGGGCAGGAGCGTAATTCACCCCTCCACTTT. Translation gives CAGQERNSPLHF.